This T cell receptor beta chain was sequenced for a study of OX40 agonist ivuxolimab in advanced cancers. The overall study: The patients' treatment was ivuxolimab, an agonistic anti-OX40 (CD134) antibody. General study results and limits: Mean expanded clone counts were higher in CD8+ than CD4+ T cells.

Germline V CDR1 and CDR2: SGHRS, YFSETQ. The trim removed 5 bases at V and 5 bases at J, leaving 6 bases unmatched. CDR3 size: 13 residues. To note about this clone: The antigen remains unidentified.

Data came from immunoSEQ multiplex PCR; TCRdb stores just in-frame clones and leaves some out. The table shows about 69,000 clones, with roughly 84% occurring only once. The receptor's source is an adult with an advanced solid tumor such as melanoma, head and neck, liver or kidney cancer. V is TRBV5-1 and J is TRBJ2-7; 8 bases match TRBD1. Sample: CD4+ or CD8+ T cells sorted from blood, taken in a trial of the OX40 agonist ivuxolimab. The CDR3 nucleotides read TGCGCCAGCAGGACGGACAGGGACCACGAGCAGTACTTC. Amino acid sequence: CASRTDRDHEQYF. Filled out from reference TRBV5-1 and TRBJ2-7, the complete variable domain reads KAGVTQTPRYLIKTRGQQVTLSCSPISGHRSVSWYQQTPGQGLQFLFEYFSETQRNKGNFPGRFSGRQFSNSRSEMNVSTLELGDSALYLCASRTDRDHEQYFGPGTRLTVT.